This T cell receptor (beta chain) comes out of a study of blood T cell repertoires in COVID-19. On the study more broadly: Some COVID-19 samples were acute and others convalescent; all came from the United States, Italy and Spain. T cells, B-cell-depleted T cells, or PBMCs supplied cDNA or gDNA.

Assay: immunoSEQ multiplex PCR; the TCRdb copy retains only in-frame clones and omits some. Here the sample spans 400,000 to 450,000 clones, around 89% being singletons. Germline V lookup: CDR1 KGHSH, CDR2 LQKENI. V lost 2 bases, J lost 2 bases, and 18 bases lay in between. This CDR3 has 17 residues. The specimen was PBMCs or T cells enriched from blood (not recorded which). The chain links TRBV18 to TRBJ1-2; D is ambiguous. The sequence derives from a young man who had recovered from COVID-19. The CDR3 loop reads CASSPSASIGVNYGYTF. The CDR3 DNA sequence: TGTGCCAGCTCACCAAGTGCTAGTATCGGGGTAAACTATGGCTACACCTTC.